These 25 T cell receptor beta chains came from one sample sequenced in a study of early T cells in non-severe SARS-CoV-2 infection. TCRdb re-called the 5' RACE reads through MiXCR, storing one row per CDR3 protein. The table has some 80,000 distinct CDR3 sequences, roughly an eighth seen once; the top ten hold more than 1.2%. Sequencing was done on a sample of whole blood. Receptor source: an adult who was a healthcare worker with PCR-confirmed SARS-CoV-2 infection or an uninfected control (not recorded which).

The chain links TRBV6-2 or TRBV6-3 to TRBJ1-2; the D gene is possibly TRBD1 (5 bases). Germline V lookup: CDR1 MNHEY, CDR2 SVGEGT. The CDR3 totals 14 residues. Trimming stripped 6 bases from V and 4 bases from J, with 15 bases between. In nucleotides, the CDR3 is TGTGCCAGCAGATCTGGGGGGATCGGCTATGGCTACACCTTC. This gives the protein CASRSGGIGYGYTF.

This clonotype was seen only a few times. The rearrangement joins TRBV27 to TRBJ2-1; D remains unclear. From germline, CDR1 is MNHEY and CDR2 SMNVEV (reference sequence). This CDR3 spans 16 amino acids. The ends were cut back, 3 bases at V and 7 bases at J, with 19 bases in the middle. The CDR3 DNA follows: TGTGCCAGCAGTTTTCTTTTCCGCGGCGGATCTAATGAGCAGTTCTTC. This gives the protein CASSFLFRGGSNEQFF.

This chain uses TRBV11-2 with TRBJ2-7; tentative D call: TRBD1 (6 bases). This CDR3 has 16 residues. Germline lookup yields CDR1 SGHAT and CDR2 FQNNGV. V was shortened by 5 bases and J by 6 bases, with 23 bases between the two germline ends. Written as DNA, the CDR3 is TGTGCCAGCAGCCCCTATGGACAGAAGGGATTCGGCGAGCAGTACTTC. Its protein is CASSPYGQKGFGEQYF.

This clonotype was recorded many times. The gene calls are TRBV7-9 and TRBJ2-7; 7 bases agree with TRBD1. CDR3 length: 15 residues. V lost 6 bases and J lost 0; bases outside the gene matches: 8. The germline V gene has CDR1 SEHNR and CDR2 FQNEAQ (reference sequence). DNA of the CDR3: TGTGCCAGCAGTCACGACAGGGTACCCTCCTACGAGCAGTACTTC. Encoded protein: CASSHDRVPSYEQYF.

In this sample, this clonotype turned up a few times. The chain combines TRBV20-1 with TRBJ2-5; D not certain. Germline-derived CDR1 and CDR2 are DFQATT and SNEGSKA (reference sequence). The CDR3 consists of 12 residues. V lost 3 bases and J lost 2, with 7 bases in between. CDR3 nucleotide sequence: TGCAGTGCTAGGCCCCAACAAGAGACCCAGTACTTC. This codes for CSARPQQETQYF.

The chain links TRBV21-1 to TRBJ1-4. TRBV21-1 is annotated as a pseudogene. The CDR3 extends over 11 amino acids. For the CDR3, the DNA is TGTGCCAGCAGCAAAGGCGAAAAACTGTTTTTT. It translates to CASSKGEKLFF.

The rearrangement joins TRBV7-2 to TRBJ2-1, with TRBD1 matching 10 bases. In germline, CDR1 is SGHTA, CDR2 FQGNSA. Trimming took 1 base from V and 6 from J; bases not matched to a gene: 9. CDR3 length: 17 residues. The CDR3 loop is CASSLELVRTGGNEQFF. For the CDR3, the DNA is TGTGCCAGCAGCTTAGAGCTCGTGAGGACAGGGGGCAATGAGCAGTTCTTC.

This clonotype was counted at least ten times. V is TRBV7-2 and J is TRBJ2-7, with TRBD1 identical over 7 bases. Germline trimming cut 1 base from V and 2 bases from J; bases unmatched to any gene: 8. Germline CDR1 is SGHTA and CDR2 is FQGNSA. The CDR3 totals 16 residues. Here the CDR3 reads CASSLGFTGAPYEQYF. The CDR3 region has the DNA TGTGCCAGCAGCTTAGGTTTCACAGGGGCACCCTACGAGCAGTACTTC. Using reference TRBV7-2 and TRBJ2-7 for the parts outside the CDR3, the full variable domain is GAGVSQSPSNKVTEKGKDVELRCDPISGHTALYWYRQSLGQGLEFLIYFQGNSAPDKSGLPSDRFSAERTGGSVSTLTIQRTQQEDSAVYLCASSLGFTGAPYEQYFGPGTRLTVT.

In the case of this clonotype: This may stem from a read error, because a much larger clone lies one nucleotide away. The chain is built from TRBV12-5 and TRBJ1-5, with 8 bases identical to TRBD1. CDR1 LGHNT and CDR2 FRNRAP come from the germline V gene. This CDR3 is 16 amino acids long. J lost 4 bases, V lost 1 base, and 6 bases had no gene match. The CDR3 spells CASGLATGGLNQPQHF. CDR3 nucleotides: TGTGCTAGTGGTTTGGCTACAGGGGGGCTAAATCAGCCCCAGCATTTT.

Ten or more counts support this clonotype. This chain connects TRBV5-1 to TRBJ1-1; D is perhaps TRBD1 (6 bases). Trimming shortened V by 0 bases and J by 6 bases, and 18 bases separated the two germline ends. Germline-derived CDR1 and CDR2 are SGHRS and YFSETQ. There are 16 residues in the CDR3. DNA for the CDR3: TGCGCCAGCAGCTTGGCGGGACAACTAGAGTGGTCTGAAGCTTTCTTT. Its translation is CASSLAGQLEWSEAFF.

The table lists this clonotype with many counts. The V gene is TRBV20-1, the J gene TRBJ2-2; either TRBD1 or TRBD2 may fit D (6 bases each). V lost 6 bases, J lost 2 bases, and 16 bases lay in between. The CDR3 sequence is 15 residues long. The V gene's germline CDR1 is DFQATT and CDR2 SNEGSKA (reference sequence). The CDR3 coding sequence is TGCAGTGCCCGGACAGCGGGCCCCAACACCGGGGAGCTGTTTTTT. This sequence encodes CSARTAGPNTGELFF.

The gene calls are TRBV29-1 and TRBJ2-5; D gene unclear. The CDR3 sequence is 11 residues long. Trimming removed 8 bases at V and 0 bases at J, with 7 bases between. From germline, CDR1 is SQVTM and CDR2 ANQGSEA. The CDR3 DNA is TGCAGCTCGGCCAACCAAGAGACCCAGTACTTC. Amino acids: CSSANQETQYF.

This clonotype was recorded at least ten times. V and J are TRBV7-9 and TRBJ1-6; D is unresolved. Germline loops: CDR1 SEHNR, CDR2 FQNEAQ (reference sequence). CDR3 size: 14 residues. V was shortened by 0 bases and J by 10 bases, with 10 bases between the two germline ends. The CDR3 region is CASSLAALRSPLHF. For the CDR3, the DNA is TGTGCCAGCAGCTTAGCGGCCCTGAGGTCACCCCTCCACTTT.

This clonotype was recorded many times. V gene TRBV6-6 combines with J gene TRBJ1-2; D call uncertain. The CDR3 sequence is 15 residues long. V lost 0 bases and J lost 0, with 8 bases in between. Germline V CDR1 and CDR2: MNHNY, SVGAGI (reference sequence). CDR3 sequence reads: CASSYSAASNYGYTF. The CDR3, as DNA: TGTGCCAGCAGTTACTCAGCAGCCTCTAACTATGGCTACACCTTC.

This clonotype has only a few counts. This rearrangement joins TRBV9 to TRBJ2-1, with TRBD2 matching over 7 bases. The CDR3 consists of 15 residues. The J segment lost 2 bases and the V segment lost 5 bases, leaving 7 bases of the junction unmatched. From germline, CDR1 is SGDLS and CDR2 YYNGEE. The CDR3 sequence is CASRSGEAPYNEQFF. The CDR3 DNA is TGTGCCAGCAGGAGCGGGGAGGCCCCCTACAATGAGCAGTTCTTC. The full variable domain, rest sourced from reference TRBV9 and TRBJ2-1, is DSGVTQTPKHLITATGQRVTLRCSPRSGDLSVYWYQQSLDQGLQFLIQYYNGEERAKGNILERFSAQQFPDLHSELNLSSLELGDSALYFCASRSGEAPYNEQFFGPGTRLTVL.

The V call is TRBV29-1, the J call TRBJ2-3; no reliable D call. The V and J ends lost 4 bases and 6 bases respectively, with 5 bases between them. Germline CDR1 and CDR2: SQVTM and ANQGSEA. The CDR3 is made up of 10 amino acids. In nucleotides, the CDR3 is TGCAGCGTTGTAGGGGATACGCAGTATTTT. The encoded protein is CSVVGDTQYF.

This chain uses TRBV29-1 with TRBJ1-1, with D possibly matching TRBD1 (5 bases). This CDR3 is built from 12 residues. Per the germline V gene, CDR1 is SQVTM and CDR2 is ANQGSEA. Trimming removed 7 bases at V and 10 bases at J, with 19 bases between. CDR3 coding DNA: TGCAGCGCCGACGACAGCCCCTGGGGAGCTTTCTTT. Translating gives CSADDSPWGAFF.

The chain recombines TRBV27 with TRBJ2-2; 10 positions match TRBD1. In germline, CDR1 is MNHEY, CDR2 SMNVEV (reference sequence). J was trimmed by 4 bases and V by 3 bases; bases with no gene match: 17. The CDR3 covers 20 residues. CDR3 sequence reads: CASSFYRGQGITETTGELFF. In DNA, the CDR3 is TGTGCCAGCAGTTTCTATCGGGGACAGGGGATTACCGAGACCACCGGGGAGCTGTTTTTT.

This clonotype occurred a few times. This rearrangement joins TRBV6-1 to TRBJ1-3, with no clear D. Germline-derived CDR1 and CDR2 are MNHNS and SASEGT. CDR3 length: 17 amino acids. Trimming left V 2 bases short and J 4 bases short, with 18 bases between. The CDR3 loop is CASSEPDRAWRGNTIYF. DNA of the CDR3: TGTGCCAGCAGTGAACCCGACCGGGCTTGGAGGGGAAACACCATATATTTT.

There are many counts of this clonotype. V gene TRBV20-1 combines with J gene TRBJ2-7; possibly TRBD1 for D (5 bases). Germline CDR1 is DFQATT and CDR2 is SNEGSKA (reference sequence). The CDR3 is 15 residues long. Trimming pared 0 bases from V and 4 bases from J, leaving 16 bases between. CDR3 nucleotide sequence: TGCAGTGCTAGAGATCCCAGGCAGGGTTTTTACGAGCAGTACTTC. Protein: CSARDPRQGFYEQYF.

V and J are TRBV20-1 and TRBJ1-1; weak D call: TRBD1 (5 bases). CDR1 is DFQATT, CDR2 SNEGSKA, per germline (reference sequence). Trimming cost V 6 bases and J 1 base, with 9 bases left between them. The CDR3 covers 12 residues. CDR3 amino acids: CSAPDKNTEAFF. In DNA form, the CDR3 reads TGCAGTGCGCCGGACAAGAACACTGAAGCTTTCTTT.

The genes are TRBV20-1 and TRBJ1-2; 8 bases are shared with TRBD1. The CDR3 has 14 amino acids. Trimming took 0 bases from V and 4 from J; bases not matched to a gene: 4. Germline V gives CDR1 DFQATT, CDR2 SNEGSKA (reference sequence). CDR3 bases: TGCAGTGCTAGAGATCAGGGGGCCATCTATGGCTACACCTTC. Amino acid sequence: CSARDQGAIYGYTF.

This clonotype has just a few counts. The gene calls are TRBV5-1 and TRBJ2-3; 9 bases align to TRBD2. Per germline, CDR1 SGHRS and CDR2 YFSETQ. The CDR3 contains 15 residues. Unmatched junction bases numbered 9, after V lost 4 bases and J lost 6 bases. The CDR3: CASSPISGGPDTQYF. The CDR3 nucleotides are TGCGCCAGCAGCCCAATTAGCGGGGGACCCGATACGCAGTATTTT. The whole variable domain, remainder taken from reference TRBV5-1 and TRBJ2-3, is KAGVTQTPRYLIKTRGQQVTLSCSPISGHRSVSWYQQTPGQGLQFLFEYFSETQRNKGNFPGRFSGRQFSNSRSEMNVSTLELGDSALYLCASSPISGGPDTQYFGPGTRLTVL.

Ten or more counts support this clonotype. The CDR3 here is CASSELWGRDEKLFF. Written as DNA, the CDR3 is TGTGCCAGCAGTGAATTGTGGGGTCGGGATGAAAAACTGTTTTTT. V gene TRBV25-1 combines with J gene TRBJ1-4; D is unclear. Germline V lookup: CDR1 MGHDK, CDR2 SYGVNS. Between the trimmed V and J ends, which lost 1 base and 6 bases, there was a span of 12 bases. This CDR3 contains 15 residues.

This chain links TRBV7-9 with TRBJ2-1; no clear D gene. V was clipped by 1 base and J by 8 bases, with 6 bases between them. This CDR3 spans 12 amino acids. The germline CDR1 and CDR2 sequences are SEHNR and FQNEAQ (reference sequence). CDR3 protein: CASSLVLYEQFF. Here the CDR3 DNA reads TGTGCCAGCAGCTTAGTTTTGTATGAGCAGTTCTTC.